These 31 T cell receptor beta chains share one sample of origin, sequenced in a study of HIV-infected patients and healthy controls. All unsorted peripheral T cells were captured because whole blood was used without fractionation. Reverse transcription used about 500 ng RNA and constant-region primers for alpha and beta. Alpha and beta chain libraries were made separately by chain-specific third strand synthesis with multiplexing indices. TCRdb called the 5' RACE reads again in MiXCR, with one record for every CDR3 protein. The sample lists 8,000 to 10,000 distinct CDR3 sequences; approximately 5% were seen once. Sequencing input: blood. These receptors were obtained from an adult in good health.

This clonotype qualifies as medium-sized. The chain combines TRBV7-2 with TRBJ2-7, with D perhaps being TRBD1 or TRBD2 (5 bases each). The germline V gene has CDR1 SGHTA and CDR2 FQGNSA. V dropped 8 bases and J dropped 4 bases, with 18 bases sitting between them. The CDR3 covers 14 residues. CDR3 amino acids: CASAPGTGAYEQYF. The CDR3 nucleotides read TGTGCCAGCGCCCCCGGGACCGGCGCGTACGAGCAGTACTTC.

This clonotype was found many times. The chain employs TRBV7-8 and TRBJ2-5; weak D call: TRBD2 (5 bases). Germline CDR1 is SGHVS and CDR2 is FQNEAQ. The CDR3 extends over 16 amino acids. V dropped 1 base and J dropped 7 bases, with 19 bases sitting between them. The DNA for the CDR3 is TGTGCCAGCAGCTTAGATGCGGACTCACCTCCGGGGACCCAGTACTTC. Its protein is CASSLDADSPPGTQYF.

There are many counts of this clonotype. J is TRBJ1-1 and V is TRBV29-1; D perhaps matches TRBD1 (5 bases). With 4 bases removed from V and 4 bases from J, the gap between germline ends came to 16 bases. CDR1 is SQVTM, CDR2 ANQGSEA, per germline. This CDR3 region has 14 residues. This CDR3 is CSVVGRYTGTEAFF. The CDR3 DNA is TGCAGCGTTGTCGGCAGGTATACAGGCACTGAAGCTTTCTTT. The full variable domain, completed using reference TRBV29-1 and TRBJ1-1, is SAVISQKPSRDICQRGTSLTIQCQVDSQVTMMFWYRQQPGQSLTLIATANQGSEATYESGFVIDKFPISRPNLTFSTLTVSNMSPEDSSIYLCSVVGRYTGTEAFFGQGTRLTVV.

This clonotype was seen many times. The rearrangement links TRBV19 to TRBJ1-4; the D gene is possibly TRBD1 (6 bases). Germline CDR1 reads LNHDA; CDR2 reads SQIVND (reference sequence). Trimming took 7 bases from V and 0 from J, leaving 12 bases between them. There are 15 residues in the CDR3. The CDR3 DNA is TGTGCCAGTATCAGGGGATCTGCAACTAATGAAAAACTGTTTTTT. This codes for CASIRGSATNEKLFF.

In its sample, this clonotype is medium-sized. This chain links TRBV10-1 with TRBJ2-6; the D is unclear. The CDR3 consists of 17 residues. Trimming took off 4 bases at V and 0 bases at J, with 13 bases between the two ends. CDR1 is WNHNN, CDR2 SYGVQD, per germline (reference sequence). The CDR3 protein is CASSGAATSSGANVLTF. CDR3 nucleotide sequence: TGCGCCAGCAGTGGGGCAGCTACCAGCTCTGGGGCCAACGTCCTGACTTTC.

This chain links TRBV12-3 or TRBV12-4 with TRBJ1-1, with unresolved D. V lost 6 bases and J 1 base, leaving 6 bases between the germline ends. The CDR3 loop spans 12 amino acids. This CDR3 reads CASRVRNTEAFF. The CDR3, as DNA: TGTGCCAGCAGGGTCCGGAACACTGAAGCTTTCTTT.

J is TRBJ1-5 and V is TRBV20-1, with TRBD1 matching 7 bases. The junction had 13 bases not matched to a gene; V was cut back by 0 bases and J by 2 bases. The CDR3 runs to 18 residues. CDR1 and CDR2 from the germline V gene are DFQATT and SNEGSKA (reference sequence). CDR3 nucleotides: TGCAGTGCTAGAGATTCGGTGGGCGGACAGGTACGCAATCAGCCCCAGCATTTT. Its protein is CSARDSVGGQVRNQPQHF.

By its share, this clonotype is medium-sized. The genes are TRBV7-3 and TRBJ2-2, with 7 bases fitting TRBD1. Germline values: CDR1 SGHTA, CDR2 FQGTGA. V lost 5 bases to trimming and J lost 6 bases; unmatched junction nucleotides: 9. The CDR3 contains 15 residues. CDR3 DNA: TGTGCCAGCAGCCCCCAGGGGGTTAGGTCCGGGGAGCTGTTTTTT. Residues: CASSPQGVRSGELFF.

This clonotype has just a few counts. The genes are TRBV11-2 and TRBJ2-2; the D is unclear. Trimming stripped 6 bases from V and 6 bases from J, with 8 bases between. CDR3 length: 12 amino acids. CDR1 is SGHAT and CDR2 is FQNNGV in the germline V gene. The CDR3 reads CASRESAGELFF. The CDR3, as DNA: TGTGCCAGCAGAGAGTCTGCCGGGGAGCTGTTTTTT.

A note on this clonotype: The conserved phenylalanine or tryptophan is not found at the CDR3 terminus, so this likely reflects a read error. It is unclear where the CDR3 begins or ends on the DNA, so no DNA is shown, and the CDR3 is as TCRdb lists it. The chain combines TRBV12-3 or TRBV12-4 with TRBJ1-2; the D segment call TRBD1 is taken from the table without a DNA check. The CDR3 length equals 15 residues, ends included. The CDR3 sequence: CASSPSRGRLIGNTI.

Many counts were recorded for this clonotype. This chain uses TRBV9 with TRBJ2-6, with D possibly matching TRBD2 (7 bases). Looked up from germline, CDR1 is SGDLS and CDR2 is YYNGEE. The CDR3 is made up of 17 amino acids. Trimming stripped 3 bases from V and 2 bases from J, with 15 bases between. CDR3 nucleotide sequence: TGTGCCAGCAGCGCAGACGGGGGGCCTACTGGGGCCAACGTCCTGACTTTC. As protein: CASSADGGPTGANVLTF.

This clonotype appeared many times. This rearrangement joins TRBV25-1 to TRBJ2-5; the D gene could be TRBD1 or TRBD2 (6 bases each). The V end lost 5 bases, the J end lost 4 bases, and 14 bases lay between the germline ends. This CDR3 contains 14 residues. In germline, CDR1 is MGHDK, CDR2 SYGVNS. The CDR3 spells CASSPGARLETQYF. The DNA of the CDR3 is TGTGCCAGCAGTCCGGGGGCGAGGTTAGAGACCCAGTACTTC.

This clonotype has more than one count but fewer than ten. The chain is built from TRBV7-9 and TRBJ1-1, with D possibly TRBD1 on 6 matching bases. V lost 6 bases, J lost 2 bases, and 13 bases lay in between. The CDR3 runs to 14 residues. CDR1 SEHNR and CDR2 FQNEAQ come from the germline V gene (reference sequence). The CDR3 loop reads CASRPTGSNTEAFF. The DNA for the CDR3 is TGTGCCAGCAGGCCCACAGGGAGTAACACTGAAGCTTTCTTT.

Relative to its sample, this clonotype is medium-sized (0.01 to 0.1%). V and J are TRBV15 and TRBJ1-5, with TRBD1 identical over 9 bases. V lost 4 bases, J lost 4 bases, and 5 bases stayed unmatched. Germline V gives CDR1 LNHNV, CDR2 YYDKDF (reference sequence). This CDR3 spans 15 amino acids. The CDR3 sequence: CATSKRTGENQPQHF. As DNA, the CDR3 is TGTGCCACCAGCAAACGGACAGGGGAGAATCAGCCCCAGCATTTT.

By share, this clonotype counts as medium-sized. The rearrangement uses TRBV29-1 and TRBJ2-1; tentatively, D is TRBD1 (6 bases). Trimming left V 3 bases short and J 4 bases short, with 16 bases between. The germline V gene encodes CDR1 SQVTM and CDR2 ANQGSEA. The CDR3 covers 15 residues. The CDR3 is CSVEGQDNSYNEQFF. In DNA, the CDR3 is TGCAGCGTTGAGGGACAAGATAATTCTTACAATGAGCAGTTCTTC.

This clonotype is deemed medium-sized. The chain carries TRBV20-1 and TRBJ1-2, with 7 bases matching TRBD1. V gave up 6 bases and J gave up 2 bases; unmatched junction bases: 9. This CDR3 has 14 amino acids. Germline-derived CDR1 and CDR2 are DFQATT and SNEGSKA (reference sequence). The CDR3 DNA is TGCAGTGCCCCCAGCAACAGGGGAAACTATGGCTACACCTTC. Translating it yields CSAPSNRGNYGYTF.

This clonotype ranks as medium-sized. This rearrangement joins TRBV3-1 to TRBJ2-5; TRBD2 aligns across 10 bases. The CDR3 is made up of 16 amino acids. Trimming removed 0 bases from V and 7 bases from J; junction bases left unmatched: 8. Looked up from germline, CDR1 is LGHDT and CDR2 is YNNKEL (reference sequence). CDR3 sequence: CASSQDVSGGAGTQYF. CDR3 sequence (DNA): TGTGCCAGCAGCCAAGATGTCAGCGGGGGGGCTGGGACCCAGTACTTC.

This clonotype is medium-sized in the sample. CDR3 sequence: CATRLPGTYEQYF. CDR3 coding DNA: TGTGCCACCCGCTTGCCAGGGACCTACGAGCAGTACTTC. The chain uses TRBV28 and TRBJ2-7; TRBD1 might be the D (5 bases). The CDR3 covers 13 residues. Germline CDR1 reads MDHEN; CDR2 reads SYDVKM. V was shortened by 10 bases and J by 2 bases, with 15 bases between the two germline ends. The whole variable domain, remainder taken from reference TRBV28 and TRBJ2-7, is DVKVTQSSRYLVKRTGEKVFLECVQDMDHENMFWYRQDPGLGLRLIYFSYDVKMKEKGDIPEGYSVSREKKERFSLILESASTNQTSMYLCATRLPGTYEQYFGPGTRLTVT.

This clonotype is categorized as medium-sized (0.01 to 0.1%). The V call is TRBV3-1, the J call TRBJ2-3; D is ambiguous. The CDR3 is made up of 16 amino acids. V gave up 4 bases and J gave up 5 bases, with 19 bases separating them. Germline CDR1 and CDR2: LGHDT and YNNKEL (reference sequence). CDR3 nucleotide sequence: TGTGCCAGCAGCCTCCCAGGTTCCAAAACGGGAGATACGCAGTATTTT. It translates to CASSLPGSKTGDTQYF.

At least ten counts were recorded for this clonotype. V gene TRBV6-2 or TRBV6-3 combines with J gene TRBJ2-1, with D perhaps TRBD1 or TRBD2 (5 bases each). CDR1 and CDR2 from the germline V gene are MNHEY and SVGEGT. The V end lost 7 bases, the J end lost 7 bases, and 20 bases lay between the germline ends. The CDR3 spans 15 residues. The CDR3 reads CASTHYGTVPNEQFF. As DNA, the CDR3 is TGTGCCAGCACCCACTACGGGACCGTTCCTAATGAGCAGTTCTTC.

This clonotype has ten or more counts. V gene TRBV19 combines with J gene TRBJ1-4; TRBD1 aligns across 10 bases. Germline V lookup: CDR1 LNHDA, CDR2 SQIVND (reference sequence). The CDR3 extends over 15 amino acids. V lost 3 bases, J lost 8 bases, and 6 bases stayed unmatched. DNA of the CDR3: TGTGCCAGTAGTATTCTCGGGACAGGGGAGGAAAAACTGTTTTTT. This translates into CASSILGTGEEKLFF.

This clonotype is labeled medium-sized. This chain joins TRBV12-5 and TRBJ2-3, with 7 bases lining up with TRBD1. The V and J ends lost 5 bases and 5 bases, in that order; junction bases with no gene match: 7. The CDR3 is made up of 14 amino acids. CDR1 and CDR2 (germline): LGHNT, FRNRAP. In DNA form, the CDR3 reads TGTGCTAGTGGTACGGGACAGACCAGAGATACGCAGTATTTT. Translating gives CASGTGQTRDTQYF.

This clonotype was recorded many times. The chain carries TRBV29-1 and TRBJ2-2; tentatively, D is TRBD2 (5 bases). CDR3 length: 12 residues. Trimming took 6 bases from V and 6 from J, leaving 11 bases between them. Germline V lookup: CDR1 SQVTM, CDR2 ANQGSEA. The CDR3 here is CSVDRGSGELFF. CDR3 coding DNA: TGCAGCGTGGATCGCGGGTCCGGGGAGCTGTTTTTT.

This clonotype is medium-sized (0.01 to 0.1%) in the sample. The rearrangement links TRBV7-2 to TRBJ2-4, with TRBD2 identical over 8 bases. Germline CDR1 reads SGHTA; CDR2 reads FQGNSA. With V trimmed by 1 base and J by 6 bases, 2 bases remained unmatched. The CDR3 runs to 14 residues. CDR3 sequence reads: CASSLGLAGNIQYF. The CDR3 nucleotides are TGTGCCAGCAGCTTAGGGCTAGCGGGAAACATTCAGTACTTC.

In this sample, this clonotype is medium-sized. This chain connects TRBV28 to TRBJ2-7; D is unclear. Trimming removed 2 bases at V and 12 bases at J, with 20 bases between. The CDR3 runs 14 residues. Germline loops: CDR1 MDHEN, CDR2 SYDVKM. CDR3 sequence (DNA): TGTGCCAGCAGTTTACTCTTCGGACCGAGCAAGTGGTACTTC. Amino acid sequence: CASSLLFGPSKWYF. The full variable domain, its missing parts supplied by reference TRBV28 and TRBJ2-7, is DVKVTQSSRYLVKRTGEKVFLECVQDMDHENMFWYRQDPGLGLRLIYFSYDVKMKEKGDIPEGYSVSREKKERFSLILESASTNQTSMYLCASSLLFGPSKWYFGPGTRLTVT.

This clonotype was detected ten times or more. The chain employs TRBV4-3 and TRBJ2-2, with TRBD2 as a possible D gene (6 bases). Germline V gene sequence: CDR1 LGHNA, CDR2 YSLEER. V lost 3 bases and J lost 3, with 17 bases in between. The CDR3 spans 17 residues. The CDR3 DNA is TGCGCCAGCAGCCAGGTTCTAGCGCGGATCCACACCGGGGAGCTGTTTTTT. It yields the protein CASSQVLARIHTGELFF.

This clonotype is medium-sized (0.01 to 0.1%) in the sample. CDR3 sequence reads: CASSWRNTNTEAFF. The DNA for the CDR3 is TGTGCCAGCAGTTGGAGGAACACGAACACTGAAGCTTTCTTT. The J gene is TRBJ1-1, the V gene TRBV6-5; D is unclear. The CDR3 length is 14 residues. Trimming took off 4 bases at V and 1 base at J, with 10 bases between the two ends. CDR1 is MNHEY, CDR2 SVGAGI, per germline.

This clonotype has just a few counts. The chain has TRBV18 and TRBJ1-4, with D maybe TRBD1 (5 bases). The CDR3 has 15 amino acids. Germline V gives CDR1 KGHSH, CDR2 LQKENI. V was shortened by 3 bases and J by 4 bases, with 12 bases between the two germline ends. CDR3 protein: CASSPNPGINEKLFF. The CDR3 region has the DNA TGTGCCAGCTCACCTAACCCAGGGATTAATGAAAAACTGTTTTTT.

Judged by abundance, this clonotype is medium-sized. The chain uses TRBV5-1 and TRBJ1-2; the match to TRBD1 covers 8 bases. The CDR3 loop spans 16 amino acids. The junction had 12 bases not matched to a gene; V was cut back by 4 bases and J by 4 bases. Germline V gives CDR1 SGHRS, CDR2 YFSETQ. The CDR3 region has the DNA TGCGCCAGCAGCCCTTCCGGACAGGGATCCTTCTATGGCTACACCTTC. Its translation: CASSPSGQGSFYGYTF.

This clonotype was counted only a few times. The V gene is TRBV20-1, the J gene TRBJ2-1, with 9 positions matching TRBD2. The CDR3 consists of 14 residues. The ends lost 3 bases at V and 8 bases at J; junction bases unmatched: 8. CDR1 and CDR2 (germline): DFQATT, SNEGSKA (reference sequence). The CDR3 coding sequence is TGCAGTGCTAGTGAGCGGGGGGTAGTCGATGAGCAGTTCTTC. It yields the protein CSASERGVVDEQFF.

By share of the sample, this clonotype is medium-sized (0.01 to 0.1%). The V and J genes are TRBV20-1 and TRBJ1-1, with no clear D. There are 13 residues in the CDR3. V lost 1 base and J 0 bases, leaving 6 bases between the germline ends. The germline CDR1 and CDR2 sequences are DFQATT and SNEGSKA (reference sequence). The CDR3 is CSARGRLNTEAFF. CDR3 in DNA: TGCAGTGCTAGAGGGCGGTTGAACACTGAAGCTTTCTTT.